The 19 T cell receptor beta chains in this list originate from one sample, sequenced in a study of glioma-infiltrating T cells after dendritic cell vaccination. As for time point: after dendritic cell vaccination, including at tumor progression/relapse. Assay: immunoSEQ multiplex PCR; the TCRdb copy retains only in-frame clones and omits some. The table records 100,000 or so clones, around 89% of them present only once. The material was blood, obtained after dendritic cell vaccination. The receptors were gathered from a human donor with glioblastoma.

The V and J genes are TRBV11-2 and TRBJ1-2, with 7 positions matching TRBD1. The length of the CDR3 is 13 residues. V was clipped by 5 bases and J by 2 bases; unmatched bases: 2. Germline CDR1 is SGHAT and CDR2 is FQNNGV. CDR3 in amino acids: CASSKQGNYGYTF. The CDR3 DNA sequence: TGTGCCAGCAGCAAACAGGGGAACTATGGCTACACCTTC.

This clone has only one observation. V is TRBV10-3 and J is TRBJ2-1, with 7 bases fitting TRBD1. V shed 11 bases, J shed 9 bases, and the junction held 16 bases outside the gene matches. In germline, CDR1 is ENHRY, CDR2 SYGVKD. The CDR3 loop spans 14 amino acids. The DNA for the CDR3 is TGTGCCGCCAGGGGGACAGCTTTCTCCGGTGAGCAGTTCTTC. The encoded protein is CAARGTAFSGEQFF.

The V and J genes are TRBV6-6 and TRBJ2-7, with D uncertain. The CDR3 spans 14 residues. V was shortened by 7 bases and J by 2 bases, with 15 bases between the two germline ends. Per germline, CDR1 MNHNY and CDR2 SVGAGI (reference sequence). The CDR3 region is CASTRLERAYEQYF. CDR3 sequence (DNA): TGTGCCAGCACCCGACTGGAAAGAGCCTACGAGCAGTACTTC.

This clone was seen only a few times. This chain connects TRBV6-6 to TRBJ1-5, with 7 positions matching TRBD1. J lost 6 bases, V lost 6 bases, and 5 bases had no gene match. Germline V CDR1 and CDR2: MNHNY, SVGAGI (reference sequence). CDR3 size: 13 residues. The CDR3 DNA is TGTGCCAGCAGCCCGACAGGGATTCAGCCCCAGCATTTT. This translates into CASSPTGIQPQHF.

V and J are TRBV5-1 and TRBJ1-3; D is perhaps TRBD1 (5 bases). In germline, CDR1 is SGHRS, CDR2 YFSETQ. This CDR3 comprises 16 residues. Trimming took 0 bases from V and 9 from J, leaving 19 bases between them. CDR3 bases: TGCGCCAGCAGCTTGGCTCCAGGGTACAGACGGGTCACCATATATTTT. Its translation is CASSLAPGYRRVTIYF. The complete variable domain, with remaining parts taken from reference TRBV5-1 and TRBJ1-3, reads KAGVTQTPRYLIKTRGQQVTLSCSPISGHRSVSWYQQTPGQGLQFLFEYFSETQRNKGNFPGRFSGRQFSNSRSEMNVSTLELGDSALYLCASSLAPGYRRVTIYFGEGSWLTVV.

This chain uses TRBV11-2 with TRBJ2-7, with TRBD1 identical over 8 bases. Germline lookup yields CDR1 SGHAT and CDR2 FQNNGV. This CDR3 is built from 16 residues. V lost 1 base to trimming and J lost 6 bases; unmatched junction nucleotides: 11. CDR3 nucleotides: TGTGCCAGCAGCTTAGGGGCGGACAGGGTGAGTGGCGAGCAGTACTTC. Protein: CASSLGADRVSGEQYF.

The chain employs TRBV30 and TRBJ2-7; 8 bases agree with TRBD1. V shed 2 bases and J 4 bases; nucleotides not matched to a gene: 4. The V gene's germline CDR1 is GTSNPN and CDR2 SVGIG (reference sequence). This CDR3 region has 13 residues. CDR3 in amino acids: CAWSQGAVYEQYF. The CDR3 coding sequence is TGTGCCTGGAGTCAGGGGGCAGTTTACGAGCAGTACTTC.

The CDR3 DNA is TGTGCCAGCAGCTTAGTTCCGACACAGGGTAGGAATGGCTACACCTTC. Protein: CASSLVPTQGRNGYTF. The chain is built from TRBV7-2 and TRBJ1-2, with D tentatively TRBD1 (6 bases). This CDR3 spans 16 amino acids. Germline V gives CDR1 SGHTA, CDR2 FQGNSA. The ends were cut back, 1 base at V and 6 bases at J, with 18 bases in the middle.

In this sample, this clone turned up a few times. J is TRBJ2-5 and V is TRBV27, with 13 bases that match TRBD2. The CDR3 sequence is 16 residues long. With 5 bases clipped from V and 5 bases from J, the junction kept 8 bases outside the gene matches. The germline gives CDR1 MNHEY, CDR2 SMNVEV (reference sequence). As DNA, the CDR3 is TGTGCCAGCAGTCAAAAACTAGCGGGAGGGCCGGAGACCCAGTACTTC. Translated, it gives CASSQKLAGGPETQYF.

Comment on this clone: One end of the junction is discordant with germline, which a read error may explain. The rearrangement links TRBV5-1 to TRBJ2-7; TRBD2 aligns across 8 bases. This CDR3 is 13 amino acids long. Germline V gene sequence: CDR1 SGHRS, CDR2 YFSETQ. The CDR3: CASTLASGSEQYF. DNA of the CDR3: TGCGCCAGCACCTTGGCTAGCGGGTCCGAGCAGTACTTC.

The V and J genes are TRBV11-3 and TRBJ2-1; D ambiguous. CDR3 length equals 17 residues. The V gene's germline CDR1 is SGHNT and CDR2 YENEEA. V lost 1 base and J lost 1, with 14 bases in between. The CDR3: CASSLGAVVHSYNEQFF. CDR3 sequence (DNA): TGTGCCAGCAGCTTAGGCGCGGTGGTCCATTCCTACAATGAGCAGTTCTTC.

The chain couples TRBV19 to TRBJ2-3, with TRBD2 matching over 12 bases. V shed 2 bases, J shed 7 bases, and the junction held 10 bases outside the gene matches. This CDR3 is 17 amino acids long. Per the germline V gene, CDR1 is LNHDA and CDR2 is SQIVND (reference sequence). CDR3 in amino acids: CASSILASGRVGNTQYF. Here the CDR3 DNA reads TGTGCCAGTAGTATATTGGCTAGCGGGAGGGTAGGAAATACGCAGTATTTT.

The sample holds a few counts of this clone. V is TRBV4-1 and J is TRBJ2-3, with a tentative D call TRBD1 (6 bases). V lost 0 bases and J 5 bases, leaving 21 bases between the germline ends. The CDR3 has 18 residues. From germline, CDR1 is MGHRA and CDR2 YSYEKL. The CDR3 DNA follows: TGCGCCAGCAGCCAAGACATGGGGGCCACCCGGGGCCTAGATACGCAGTATTTT. It specifies CASSQDMGATRGLDTQYF.

A remark on this clone: This specimen includes other DNA sequences encoding the same CDR3. The chain uses TRBV6-5 and TRBJ1-1; D unclear. CDR1 is MNHEY, CDR2 SVGAGI, per germline. The length of the CDR3 is 13 residues. V was cut by 6 bases and J by 2 bases, with 10 bases left in between. The CDR3 region has the DNA TGTGCCAGCAGACGGGGAATTAACACTGAAGCTTTCTTT. It specifies CASRRGINTEAFF.

V is TRBV2 and J is TRBJ2-1, with a weak D call TRBD1 (5 bases). Trimming pared 5 bases from V and 2 bases from J, leaving 10 bases between. Germline lookup yields CDR1 SNHLY and CDR2 FYNNEI. CDR3 size: 14 residues. The CDR3 reads CASSQQGPYNEQFF. The CDR3 DNA reads TGTGCCAGCAGTCAGCAGGGCCCCTACAATGAGCAGTTCTTC.

The V call is TRBV19, the J call TRBJ1-5; 9 bases agree with TRBD1. Trimming took 4 bases from V and 4 from J; bases not matched to a gene: 5. CDR1 LNHDA and CDR2 SQIVND come from the germline V gene (reference sequence). CDR3 length equals 15 residues. The DNA for the CDR3 is TGTGCCAGTAGTACGACAGGGGGTAGGAATCAGCCCCAGCATTTT. Translating it yields CASSTTGGRNQPQHF.

This chain links TRBV9 with TRBJ2-5; 9 nucleotides line up with TRBD1. The CDR3 is made up of 14 amino acids. Per the germline V gene, CDR1 is SGDLS and CDR2 is YYNGEE. V shed 0 bases, J shed 5 bases, and the junction held 2 bases outside the gene matches. For the CDR3, the DNA is TGTGCCAGCAGCGTAGGGGGGACAGGGGAGACCCAGTACTTC. Its protein product is CASSVGGTGETQYF.

A remark on this clone: One end of the junction is discordant with germline, which a read error may explain. Other DNA sequences from this sample encode an identical CDR3 as well. This chain uses TRBV27 with TRBJ1-6, with a possible D match to TRBD1 (6 bases). Per germline, CDR1 MNHEY and CDR2 SMNVEV (reference sequence). There are 17 residues in the CDR3. The CDR3 DNA reads TGTGCCAGCAGTCCGGACAGCTACAGCTCCTATAATTCCCCCCTCCACTTT. Amino acids: CASSPDSYSSYNSPLHF.

The chain uses TRBV29-1 and TRBJ2-1; D remains unclear. Germline loops: CDR1 SQVTM, CDR2 ANQGSEA. The CDR3 runs 13 residues. Trimming stripped 0 bases from V and 6 bases from J, with 9 bases between. This CDR3 reads CSVEDPPGNEQFF. In nucleotides, the CDR3 is TGCAGCGTTGAAGACCCCCCCGGCAATGAGCAGTTCTTC.